What follows are 6 T cell receptor beta chains derived from one specimen sequenced in a study of T cell responses to AZD1222 COVID-19 vaccine. Only in-frame clones appear in the TCRdb table, and some are missing; sequencing was by immunoSEQ multiplex PCR. The repertoire holds 75,000 to 100,000 clones, with about 90% as singletons. This specimen was peripheral blood, taken on day 0 of AZD1222 vaccination. The receptors shown here come from an adult in good health.

The chain employs TRBV28 and TRBJ1-5, with D unresolved. The germline V gene encodes CDR1 MDHEN and CDR2 SYDVKM. The germline V and J ends were trimmed by 7 bases and 3 bases, with 10 bases remaining between them. This CDR3 region has 13 residues. CDR3 sequence: CASTTVNNQPQHF. The CDR3 DNA is TGTGCCAGCACGACCGTGAACAATCAGCCCCAGCATTTT.

V gene TRBV2 combines with J gene TRBJ2-1; D uncertain. This CDR3 has 12 amino acids. Looked up from germline, CDR1 is SNHLY and CDR2 is FYNNEI. Trimming removed 10 bases from V and 3 bases from J, with 10 bases in between. In nucleotides, the CDR3 is TGTGCCACGTCTGCGGACTACAATGAGCAGTTCTTC. Encoded protein: CATSADYNEQFF. Complete variable domain (other parts from reference TRBV2 and TRBJ2-1): EPEVTQTPSHQVTQMGQEVILRCVPISNHLYFYWYRQILGQKVEFLVSFYNNEISEKSEIFDDQFSVERPDGSNFTLKIRSTKLEDSAMYFCATSADYNEQFFGPGTRLTVL.

The chain carries TRBV19 and TRBJ2-1; 9 bases agree with TRBD2. The CDR3 totals 15 residues. The V gene's germline CDR1 is LNHDA and CDR2 SQIVND (reference sequence). With V trimmed by 10 bases and J by 6 bases, 13 bases remained unmatched. CDR3 in DNA: TGTGCCACCAGCACCCTGGGCGGGAGGGGCAATGAGCAGTTCTTC. It codes for CATSTLGGRGNEQFF.

The chain joins TRBV18 to TRBJ1-2; the match to TRBD1 covers 7 bases. Germline V gene sequence: CDR1 KGHSH, CDR2 LQKENI. The ends lost 2 bases at V and 4 bases at J; junction bases unmatched: 7. This CDR3 has 15 amino acids. The chain's CDR3 is CASSPDQPGGYGYTF. CDR3 sequence (DNA): TGTGCCAGCTCACCAGACCAACCAGGGGGCTATGGCTACACCTTC.

The CDR3: CASSLSPGSDTQYF. The DNA of the CDR3 is TGCGCCAGCAGCTTGTCCCCCGGGTCAGATACGCAGTATTTT. The chain couples TRBV5-1 to TRBJ2-3, with unresolved D. The CDR3 runs to 14 residues. Germline CDR1 is SGHRS and CDR2 is YFSETQ. The germline V and J ends were trimmed by 1 base and 4 bases, with 10 bases remaining between them.

The V and J genes are TRBV5-1 and TRBJ2-1; unclear D gene. In germline, CDR1 is SGHRS, CDR2 YFSETQ. With 0 bases removed from V and 6 bases from J, the gap between germline ends came to 10 bases. This CDR3 region has 14 residues. The CDR3 DNA reads TGCGCCAGCAGCTTGGGTGGGCCCACCAATGAGCAGTTCTTC. This sequence encodes CASSLGGPTNEQFF.